These 9 T cell receptor beta chains were all obtained from the same sample, sequenced in a study of control samples from healthy donors and cancer patients. Generated by immunoSEQ multiplex PCR, the TCRdb table keeps only in-frame clones and is missing some. The sample includes 170,000 or so clones, roughly nine tenths of them seen just once. Material: blood. The source is a man between 25 and 39 years old in good health.

V gene TRBV29-1 combines with J gene TRBJ2-1; 8 bases align to TRBD2. This CDR3 is 16 amino acids long. V lost 7 bases and J lost 4; bases outside the gene matches: 15. Germline CDR1 and CDR2: SQVTM and ANQGSEA. The CDR3 loop reads CSAPGGSGTVYNEQFF. CDR3 DNA sequence: TGCAGCGCTCCGGGGGGTAGCGGGACGGTTTACAATGAGCAGTTCTTC.

This clone appeared a few times. The chain combines TRBV18 with TRBJ2-7; 7 bases are a match to TRBD2. The germline V gene encodes CDR1 KGHSH and CDR2 LQKENI. This CDR3 is built from 14 residues. V lost 3 bases to trimming and J lost 2 bases; unmatched junction nucleotides: 4. The CDR3 nucleotides read TGTGCCAGCTCACCCGCTAGCGGAACCTACGAGCAGTACTTC. As protein: CASSPASGTYEQYF.

This rearrangement joins TRBV7-2 to TRBJ1-2; D unclear. The germline V gene encodes CDR1 SGHTA and CDR2 FQGNSA. V was pared by 2 bases and J by 5 bases, with 9 bases between. The CDR3 loop spans 13 amino acids. CDR3 loop: CASSLKVDYGYTF. The CDR3 DNA follows: TGTGCCAGCAGCTTAAAAGTAGATTATGGCTACACCTTC.

The chain couples TRBV28 to TRBJ1-2; no clear D gene. Germline lookup yields CDR1 MDHEN and CDR2 SYDVKM. Between the trimmed V and J ends, which lost 5 bases and 2 bases, there was a span of 9 bases. This CDR3 region has 13 residues. CDR3 sequence (DNA): TGTGCCAGCAGTGTCACAGCAAACTATGGCTACACCTTC. It yields the protein CASSVTANYGYTF.

The gene calls are TRBV24-1 and TRBJ2-2; 7 nucleotides align to TRBD1. Germline lookup yields CDR1 KGHDR and CDR2 SFDVKD. The CDR3 is 14 amino acids. Trimming took 5 bases from V and 3 from J; bases not matched to a gene: 2. CDR3 residues: CATSGDSHTGELFF. The CDR3 coding sequence is TGTGCCACCAGTGGGGACAGCCACACCGGGGAGCTGTTTTTT.

V gene TRBV12-3 or TRBV12-4 combines with J gene TRBJ2-1; D is possibly TRBD1 (5 bases). V gave up 6 bases and J gave up 8 bases, with 11 bases separating them. The length of the CDR3 is 12 residues. The CDR3 reads CASRPLRDEQFF. CDR3 nucleotide sequence: TGTGCCAGCAGACCCCTCAGGGATGAGCAGTTCTTC.

The chain carries TRBV14 and TRBJ2-3; tentatively, D is TRBD1 (5 bases). The V gene lost 4 bases and the J gene lost 6 bases, with 20 bases spanning the gap. Germline CDR1 is SGHDN and CDR2 is FVKESK. The CDR3 is 16 residues long. The DNA for the CDR3 is TGTGCCAGCAGCCTTTACAGGACCCCGACGCTCGATACGCAGTATTTT. This encodes CASSLYRTPTLDTQYF.

This chain connects TRBV5-1 to TRBJ1-1; TRBD1 matches at 9 bases. The germline gives CDR1 SGHRS, CDR2 YFSETQ. The CDR3 contains 16 residues. J gave up 2 bases and V 4 bases, and 9 bases lay outside the gene matches. The CDR3: CASSKDPGQGNTEAFF. The CDR3 nucleotides read TGCGCCAGCAGCAAGGATCCGGGACAGGGAAACACTGAAGCTTTCTTT.

The J gene is TRBJ1-6, the V gene TRBV21-1; TRBD1 is the table's D call and was not checked against the DNA. TRBV21-1 is labeled a pseudogene. The CDR3 totals 17 residues. CDR3 nucleotides: TGTGCCAGCAGCGAGCCGGGACAGGGGTTTAATAATTCACCCCTCCACTTT. Its translation: CASSEPGQGFNNSPLHF.